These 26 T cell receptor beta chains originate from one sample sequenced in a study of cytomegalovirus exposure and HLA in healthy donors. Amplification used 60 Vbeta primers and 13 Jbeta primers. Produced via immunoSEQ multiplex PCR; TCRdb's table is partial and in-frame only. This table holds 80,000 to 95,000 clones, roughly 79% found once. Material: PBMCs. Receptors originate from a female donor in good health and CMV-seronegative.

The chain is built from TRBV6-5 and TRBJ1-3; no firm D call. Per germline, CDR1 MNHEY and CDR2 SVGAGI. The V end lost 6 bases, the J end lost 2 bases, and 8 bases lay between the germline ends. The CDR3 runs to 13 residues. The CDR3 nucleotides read TGTGCCAGCAGCCGAGATACTGGAAACACCATATATTTT. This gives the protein CASSRDTGNTIYF.

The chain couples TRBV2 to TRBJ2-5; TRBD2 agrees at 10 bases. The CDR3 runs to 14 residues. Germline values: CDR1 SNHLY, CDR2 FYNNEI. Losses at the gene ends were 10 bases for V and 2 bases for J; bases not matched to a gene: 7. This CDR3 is CATSGTSVQETQYF. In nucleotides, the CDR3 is TGTGCCACCTCCGGGACTAGCGTACAAGAGACCCAGTACTTC. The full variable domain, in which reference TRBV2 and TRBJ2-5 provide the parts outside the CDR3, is EPEVTQTPSHQVTQMGQEVILRCVPISNHLYFYWYRQILGQKVEFLVSFYNNEISEKSEIFDDQFSVERPDGSNFTLKIRSTKLEDSAMYFCATSGTSVQETQYFGPGTRLLVL.

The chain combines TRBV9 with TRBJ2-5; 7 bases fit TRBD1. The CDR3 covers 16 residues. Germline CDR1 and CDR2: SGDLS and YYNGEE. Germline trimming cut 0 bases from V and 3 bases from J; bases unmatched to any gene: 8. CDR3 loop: CASSVGLGGVKETQYF. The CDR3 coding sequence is TGTGCCAGCAGCGTAGGATTAGGGGGCGTAAAAGAGACCCAGTACTTC.

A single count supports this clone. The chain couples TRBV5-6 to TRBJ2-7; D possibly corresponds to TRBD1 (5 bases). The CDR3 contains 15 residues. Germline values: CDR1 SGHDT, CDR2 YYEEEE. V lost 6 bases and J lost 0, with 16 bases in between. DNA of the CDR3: TGTGCCAGCACCGAGCTGGGCAGGGACTCCTACGAGCAGTACTTC. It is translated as CASTELGRDSYEQYF.

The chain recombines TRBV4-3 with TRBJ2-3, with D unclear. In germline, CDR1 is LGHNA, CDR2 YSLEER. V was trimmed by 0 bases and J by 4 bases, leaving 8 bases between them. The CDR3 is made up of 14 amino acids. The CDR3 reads CASSQDWPPDTQYF. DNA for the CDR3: TGCGCCAGCAGCCAAGATTGGCCCCCAGATACGCAGTATTTT.

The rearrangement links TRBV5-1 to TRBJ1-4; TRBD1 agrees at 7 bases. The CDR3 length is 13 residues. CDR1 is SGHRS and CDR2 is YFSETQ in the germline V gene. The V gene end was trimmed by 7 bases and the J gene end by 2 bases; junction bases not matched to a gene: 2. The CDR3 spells CASARGTNEKLFF. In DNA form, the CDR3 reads TGCGCCAGCGCCAGGGGGACTAATGAAAAACTGTTTTTT. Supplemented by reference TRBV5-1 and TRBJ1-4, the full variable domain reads KAGVTQTPRYLIKTRGQQVTLSCSPISGHRSVSWYQQTPGQGLQFLFEYFSETQRNKGNFPGRFSGRQFSNSRSEMNVSTLELGDSALYLCASARGTNEKLFFGSGTQLSVL.

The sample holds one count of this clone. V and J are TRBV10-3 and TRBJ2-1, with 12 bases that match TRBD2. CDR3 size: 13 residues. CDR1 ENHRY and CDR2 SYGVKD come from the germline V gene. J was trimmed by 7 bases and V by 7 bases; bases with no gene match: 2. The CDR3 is CAITTSGSNEQFF. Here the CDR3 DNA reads TGTGCCATCACGACTAGCGGGAGTAATGAGCAGTTCTTC.

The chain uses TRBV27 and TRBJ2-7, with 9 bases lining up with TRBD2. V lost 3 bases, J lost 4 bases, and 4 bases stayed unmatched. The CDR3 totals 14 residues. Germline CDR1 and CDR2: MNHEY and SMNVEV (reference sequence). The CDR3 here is CASSFSGSLYEQYF. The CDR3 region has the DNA TGTGCCAGCAGTTTTAGCGGGAGTTTGTACGAGCAGTACTTC.

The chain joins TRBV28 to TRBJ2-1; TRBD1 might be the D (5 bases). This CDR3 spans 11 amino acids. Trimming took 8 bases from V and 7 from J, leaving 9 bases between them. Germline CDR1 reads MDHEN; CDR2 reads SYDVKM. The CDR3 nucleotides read TGTGCCAGCTTTAGGGGTAATGAGCAGTTCTTC. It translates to CASFRGNEQFF.

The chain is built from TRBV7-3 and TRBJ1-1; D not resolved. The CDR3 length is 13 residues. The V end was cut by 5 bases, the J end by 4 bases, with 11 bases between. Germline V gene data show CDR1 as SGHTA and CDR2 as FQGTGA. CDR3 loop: CASSPSEGTEAFF. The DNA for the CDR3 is TGTGCCAGCAGCCCCAGTGAGGGCACTGAAGCTTTCTTT.

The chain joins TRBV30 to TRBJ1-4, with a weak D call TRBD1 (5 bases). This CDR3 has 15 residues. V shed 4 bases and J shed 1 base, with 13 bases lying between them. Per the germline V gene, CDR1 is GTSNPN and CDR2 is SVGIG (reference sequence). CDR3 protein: CAWNTGTITNEKLFF. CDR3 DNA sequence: TGTGCCTGGAATACCGGGACTATAACTAATGAAAAACTGTTTTTT.

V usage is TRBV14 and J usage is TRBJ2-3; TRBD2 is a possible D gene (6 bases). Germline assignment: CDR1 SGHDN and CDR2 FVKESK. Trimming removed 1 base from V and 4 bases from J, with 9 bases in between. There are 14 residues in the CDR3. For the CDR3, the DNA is TGTGCCAGCAGCCAAGTCGGGAGTTCAGATACGCAGTATTTT. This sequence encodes CASSQVGSSDTQYF.

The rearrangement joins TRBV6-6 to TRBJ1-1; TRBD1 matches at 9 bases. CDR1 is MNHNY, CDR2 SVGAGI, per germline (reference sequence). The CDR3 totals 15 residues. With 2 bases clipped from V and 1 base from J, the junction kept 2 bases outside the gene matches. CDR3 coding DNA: TGTGCCAGCAGTTACGGGACAGGGCAGAACACTGAAGCTTTCTTT. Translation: CASSYGTGQNTEAFF.

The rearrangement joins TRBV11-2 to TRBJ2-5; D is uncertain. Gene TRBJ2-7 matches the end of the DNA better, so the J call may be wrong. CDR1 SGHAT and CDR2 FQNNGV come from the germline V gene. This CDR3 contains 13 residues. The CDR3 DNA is TGTGCCAGCAGCTTAGTACGGGTCCACGAGCAGTACTTC. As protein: CASSLVRVHEQYF.

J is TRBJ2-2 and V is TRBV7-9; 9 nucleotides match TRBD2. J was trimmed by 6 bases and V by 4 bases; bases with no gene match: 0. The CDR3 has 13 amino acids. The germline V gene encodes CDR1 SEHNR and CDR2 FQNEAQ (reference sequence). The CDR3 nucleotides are TGTGCCAGCAGCTCTAGCGGGGCCGGGGAGCTGTTTTTT. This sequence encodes CASSSSGAGELFF.

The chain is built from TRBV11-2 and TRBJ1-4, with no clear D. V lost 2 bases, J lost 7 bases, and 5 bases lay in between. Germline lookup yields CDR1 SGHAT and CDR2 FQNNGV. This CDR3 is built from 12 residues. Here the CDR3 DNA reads TGTGCCAGCAGCTTATCGTTTGAAAAACTGTTTTTT. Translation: CASSLSFEKLFF.

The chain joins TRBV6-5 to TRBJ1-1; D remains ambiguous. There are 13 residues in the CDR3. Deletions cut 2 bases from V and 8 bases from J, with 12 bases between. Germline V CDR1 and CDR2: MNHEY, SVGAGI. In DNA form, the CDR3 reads TGTGCCAGCAGTTACAACAGTCCCCAGGAAGCTTTCTTT. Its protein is CASSYNSPQEAFF.

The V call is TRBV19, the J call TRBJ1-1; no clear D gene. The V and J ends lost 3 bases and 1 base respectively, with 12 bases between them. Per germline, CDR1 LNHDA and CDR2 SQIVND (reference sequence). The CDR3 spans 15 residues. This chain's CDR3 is CASSITGRTNTEAFF. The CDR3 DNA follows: TGTGCCAGTAGTATTACCGGGAGGACGAACACTGAAGCTTTCTTT.

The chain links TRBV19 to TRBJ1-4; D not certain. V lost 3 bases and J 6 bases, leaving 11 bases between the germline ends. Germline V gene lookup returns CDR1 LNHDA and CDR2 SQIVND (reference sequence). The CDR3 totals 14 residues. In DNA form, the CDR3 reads TGTGCCAGTAGTATCTCGGTCGGTTATGAAAAACTGTTTTTT. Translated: CASSISVGYEKLFF.

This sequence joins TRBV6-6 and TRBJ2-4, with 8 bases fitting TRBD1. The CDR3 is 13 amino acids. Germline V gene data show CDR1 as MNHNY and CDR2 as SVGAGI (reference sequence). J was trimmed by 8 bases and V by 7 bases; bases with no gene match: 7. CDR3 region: CASIRQGTDIQYF. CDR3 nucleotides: TGTGCCAGCATAAGACAGGGGACGGACATTCAGTACTTC.

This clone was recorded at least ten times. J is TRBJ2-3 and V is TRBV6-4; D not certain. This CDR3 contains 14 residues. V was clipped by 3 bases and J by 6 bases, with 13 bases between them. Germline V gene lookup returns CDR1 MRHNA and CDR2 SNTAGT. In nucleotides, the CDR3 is TGTGCCAGCAGTGAGTCATCCGAGGCGGATACGCAGTATTTT. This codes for CASSESSEADTQYF.

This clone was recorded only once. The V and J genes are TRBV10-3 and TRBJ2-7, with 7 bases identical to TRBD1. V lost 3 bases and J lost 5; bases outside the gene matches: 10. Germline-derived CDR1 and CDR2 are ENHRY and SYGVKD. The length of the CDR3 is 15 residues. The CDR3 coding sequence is TGTGCCATCAGTGACGGACAGGAGGAACGGGACGAGCAGTACTTC. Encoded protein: CAISDGQEERDEQYF.

CDR3 region: CASIGKGPTEAFF. For the CDR3, the DNA is TGTGCCAGTATTGGGAAGGGGCCCACTGAAGCTTTCTTT. This chain links TRBV19 with TRBJ1-1; D is perhaps TRBD1 (5 bases). This CDR3 has 13 residues. Germline loops: CDR1 LNHDA, CDR2 SQIVND (reference sequence). Trimming removed 7 bases at V and 4 bases at J, with 13 bases between.

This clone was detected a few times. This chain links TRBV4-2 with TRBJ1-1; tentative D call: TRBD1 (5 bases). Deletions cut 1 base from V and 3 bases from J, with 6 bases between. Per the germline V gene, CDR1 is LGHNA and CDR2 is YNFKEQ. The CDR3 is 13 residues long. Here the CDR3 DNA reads TGTGCCAGCAGCCAAGTCAGGGACACTGAAGCTTTCTTT. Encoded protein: CASSQVRDTEAFF.

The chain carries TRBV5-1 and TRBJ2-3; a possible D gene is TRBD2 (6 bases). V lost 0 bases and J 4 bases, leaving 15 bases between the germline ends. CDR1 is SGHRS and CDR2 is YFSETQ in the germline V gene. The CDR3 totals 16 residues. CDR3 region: CASSLAPREESDTQYF. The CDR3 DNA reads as TGCGCCAGCAGCTTGGCCCCGCGGGAAGAATCAGATACGCAGTATTTT.

For the CDR3, the DNA is TGTGCCAGCAGCGTTGACAGGAACACTGAAGCTTTCTTT. This codes for CASSVDRNTEAFF. This chain joins TRBV5-4 and TRBJ1-1, with D maybe TRBD1 (5 bases). CDR1 SGHNT and CDR2 YYREEE come from the germline V gene (reference sequence). The CDR3 runs 13 residues. Trimming took off 4 bases at V and 1 base at J, with 8 bases between the two ends. The full variable domain, completed using reference TRBV5-4 and TRBJ1-1, is ETGVTQSPTHLIKTRGQQVTLRCSSQSGHNTVSWYQQALGQGPQFIFQYYREEENGRGNFPPRFSGLQFPNYSSELNVNALELDDSALYLCASSVDRNTEAFFGQGTRLTVV.